This T cell receptor beta chain was obtained from a study of T-cell memory formation after mild COVID-19. This clonotype was observed once. Antigen: not known. TCRdb re-called the 5' RACE reads through MiXCR, storing one row per CDR3 protein. The sample records some 120,000 distinct CDR3 sequences, 15% to 20% being singletons. Study-wide findings and caveats: Some responding clones appeared in pre-infection memory, suggesting cross-reactive memory joined.

The CDR3 extends over 15 amino acids. V was trimmed by 9 bases and J by 0 bases, leaving 15 bases between them. Germline V gene data show CDR1 as LNHDA and CDR2 as SQIVND (reference sequence). Sequencing was done on a sample of PBMCs or a T cell subset sorted from them (not recorded which). The origin of this receptor is a man aged 18 to 35 who had mild COVID-19 (a few samples of this study predate the infection). Cell type and time point are not known. This sequence joins TRBV19 and TRBJ1-3; D uncertain. The CDR3 region is CASQTAGSSGNTIYF. The CDR3 nucleotides read TGTGCCAGCCAAACCGCCGGGAGCTCTGGAAACACCATATATTTT.